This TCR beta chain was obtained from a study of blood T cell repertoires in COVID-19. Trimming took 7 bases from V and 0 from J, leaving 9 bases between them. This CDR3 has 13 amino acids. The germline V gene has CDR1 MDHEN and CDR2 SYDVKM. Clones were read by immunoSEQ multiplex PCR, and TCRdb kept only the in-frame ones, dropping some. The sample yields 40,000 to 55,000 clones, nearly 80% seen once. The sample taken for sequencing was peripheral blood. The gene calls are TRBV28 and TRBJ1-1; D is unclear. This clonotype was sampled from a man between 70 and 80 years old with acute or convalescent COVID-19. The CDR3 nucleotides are TGTGCCAGCATGGCGGGAATGAACACTGAAGCTTTCTTT. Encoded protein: CASMAGMNTEAFF.